The clone carrying this TCR beta chain was picked up a small number of times. What it recognizes is unknown. The entry originates in a study of regulatory T cells in long-lasting Graves disease. General study points: Persistent patients shared 2,741 public clonotypes among themselves. Newly diagnosed patients shared fewer, at nearly 1,000.

V was pared by 1 base and J by 0 bases, with 11 bases between. The germline V gene encodes CDR1 SEHNR and CDR2 FQNEAQ (reference sequence). The CDR3 has 16 amino acids. Investigators prepared the TCR beta libraries by applying iRepertoire HTBI primers and Arm-PCR of CDR3 regions. TCRdb analysed the multiplex PCR reads with MiXCR anew, one entry per CDR3 protein. The table has 350,000 to 450,000 distinct CDR3 sequences, approximately 12% seen once. The time point denotes: newly diagnosed GD, antithyroid drugs for less than 3 months. PBMC-extracted RNA yielded the TCR library. American Thyroid Association guidelines defined how Graves' disease was diagnosed. A further study also used this sample, focusing on T cells in Graves' hyperthyroidism and ophthalmopathy.

The clonotype comes from a woman between 18 and 29 years old with Graves disease. This specimen consisted of peripheral blood mononuclear cells (PBMCs), obtained at new diagnosis, from a patient treated with antithyroid drugs. The chain joins TRBV7-9 to TRBJ2-3; D gene uncertain. The CDR3 loop is CASSLGVAASTDTQYF. CDR3 sequence (DNA): TGTGCCAGCAGCTTAGGGGTCGCTGCCAGCACAGATACGCAGTATTTT.